These 27 T cell receptor beta chains originate from one sample sequenced in a study of human T cells and chemical hapten exposure. TCRdb itself ran the RACE reads through MiXCR, one entry per CDR3 protein. The sample includes 62,000 or so distinct CDR3 sequences, approximately 11% of them seen just once. Sample time point: pre-sensitization, week 0. Treatment here: therapeutic diphenylcyclopropenone sensitization with weekly scalp DPC. The sequenced sample was whole blood, obtained in connection with sensitization to the hapten diphenylcyclopropenone (DPC). These receptor sequences come from a woman between 50 and 59 years old with alopecia areata. Some clones in this sample may be carry-over from other donors' samples.

This clonotype was counted a few times. The chain links TRBV7-2 to TRBJ1-1; no definite D call. With 2 bases removed from V and 3 bases from J, the gap between germline ends came to 7 bases. In germline, CDR1 is SGHTA, CDR2 FQGNSA. The CDR3 is made up of 13 amino acids. The CDR3, as DNA: TGTGCCAGCAGCTTACGAGTAGACACTGAAGCTTTCTTT. The encoded protein is CASSLRVDTEAFF.

With regard to this clonotype: A much more abundant neighbour one base away suggests this may be a read error. The chain's CDR3 is CASSRKITGELFF. The CDR3, as DNA: TGTGCCAGCAGTCGGAAAATCACCGGGGAGCTGTTTTTT. The rearrangement links TRBV28 to TRBJ2-2; D is unresolved. V was pared by 5 bases and J by 4 bases, with 8 bases between. The CDR3 spans 13 residues. Looked up from germline, CDR1 is MDHEN and CDR2 is SYDVKM.

The sample holds many counts of this clonotype. The chain combines TRBV11-3 with TRBJ2-3, with 7 bases matching TRBD1. The germline V gene encodes CDR1 SGHNT and CDR2 YENEEA. The CDR3 has 15 residues. Losses at the gene ends were 5 bases for V and 0 bases for J; bases not matched to a gene: 5. CDR3 loop: CASSPGQMSTDTQYF. For the CDR3, the DNA is TGTGCCAGCAGCCCGGGACAGATGAGCACAGATACGCAGTATTTT.

This clonotype is medium-sized in the sample. The chain employs TRBV27 and TRBJ1-1; 8 nucleotides align to TRBD1. V lost 1 base and J lost 5; bases outside the gene matches: 6. There are 15 residues in the CDR3. From germline, CDR1 is MNHEY and CDR2 SMNVEV (reference sequence). CDR3 amino acids: CASSLYQGARTEAFF. CDR3 bases: TGTGCCAGCAGTTTATACCAGGGGGCGAGGACTGAAGCTTTCTTT.

This clonotype was detected ten times or more. The V call is TRBV5-5, the J call TRBJ1-5; no firm D call. V shed 4 bases and J shed 0 bases, with 11 bases lying between them. The CDR3 is 15 amino acids. Germline CDR1 SGHKS, CDR2 YYEKEE (reference sequence). CDR3 sequence: CASSRGSYSNQPQHF. CDR3 nucleotides: TGTGCCAGCAGCCGAGGAAGTTATAGCAATCAGCCCCAGCATTTT.

This clonotype was observed at least ten times. The chain joins TRBV18 to TRBJ1-4, with D unresolved. Germline V CDR1 and CDR2: KGHSH, LQKENI. The CDR3 loop spans 12 amino acids. The V end was cut by 1 base, the J end by 7 bases, with 4 bases between. The CDR3 region is CASSPRTEKLFF. For the CDR3, the DNA is TGTGCCAGCTCACCACGGACTGAAAAACTGTTTTTT.

This clonotype was seen a single time. Being one base from a much bigger clone, this may be a read error. V gene TRBV25-1 combines with J gene TRBJ1-2; the D is unclear. The CDR3 contains 13 residues. Germline V lookup: CDR1 MGHDK, CDR2 SYGVNS. The CDR3 region has the DNA TGTGCCAGCAGGCGGGGATGGAACTATGGCCACACCTTC. The encoded protein is CASRRGWNYGHTF.

The V call is TRBV7-2, the J call TRBJ2-7; D call uncertain. The CDR3 contains 15 residues. V gave up 4 bases and J gave up 0 bases, with 13 bases separating them. CDR1 is SGHTA and CDR2 is FQGNSA in the germline V gene. Here the CDR3 DNA reads TGTGCCAGCAGCTCCGCGGACCCGAGCTCCTACGAGCAGTACTTC. Its protein product is CASSSADPSSYEQYF.

The chain uses TRBV7-8 and TRBJ2-2, with D uncertain. V was trimmed by 2 bases and J by 0 bases, leaving 10 bases between them. The CDR3 loop spans 16 amino acids. Germline CDR1 reads SGHVS; CDR2 reads FQNEAQ. CDR3 nucleotide sequence: TGTGCCAGCAGCTTAAAAAACAAGGCGAACACCGGGGAGCTGTTTTTT. Translating it yields CASSLKNKANTGELFF.

This clonotype was recorded a few times. V is TRBV19 and J is TRBJ1-2; D remains unclear. Germline V gene sequence: CDR1 LNHDA, CDR2 SQIVND (reference sequence). V lost 3 bases and J lost 4, with 12 bases in between. This CDR3 has 14 amino acids. The CDR3 is CASSISWGIYGYTF. CDR3 nucleotide sequence: TGTGCCAGTAGTATTTCATGGGGTATCTATGGCTACACCTTC.

This clonotype showed up just a few times. This chain uses TRBV11-2 with TRBJ1-2; TRBD1 aligns across 8 bases. From germline, CDR1 is SGHAT and CDR2 FQNNGV. The CDR3 runs 14 residues. J lost 7 bases, V lost 6 bases, and 10 bases had no gene match. The CDR3 here is CASSLTGQGGGYTF. CDR3 DNA: TGTGCCAGCAGTCTGACAGGACAGGGTGGTGGCTACACCTTC. The full variable domain, in which reference TRBV11-2 and TRBJ1-2 provide the parts outside the CDR3, is EAGVAQSPRYKIIEKRQSVAFWCNPISGHATLYWYQQILGQGPKLLIQFQNNGVVDDSQLPKDRFSAERLKGVDSTLKIQPAKLEDSAVYLCASSLTGQGGGYTFGSGTRLTVV.

This clonotype has a handful of counts. J is TRBJ2-7 and V is TRBV29-1, with 7 bases matching TRBD1. CDR3 length: 12 amino acids. Trimming at V came to 3 bases and at J to 3 bases, leaving 2 bases not matched to a gene. Germline assignment: CDR1 SQVTM and CDR2 ANQGSEA. CDR3 sequence: CSVEGQRYEQYF. The CDR3 coding sequence is TGCAGCGTTGAGGGACAGCGCTACGAGCAGTACTTC.

This clonotype was picked up a small number of times. The V call is TRBV20-1, the J call TRBJ1-5; 8 bases are a match to TRBD1. The germline CDR1 and CDR2 sequences are DFQATT and SNEGSKA (reference sequence). The V gene end was trimmed by 3 bases and the J gene end by 1 base; junction bases not matched to a gene: 11. The CDR3 totals 17 residues. In nucleotides, the CDR3 is TGCAGTGCTAGCGGCCCCATGACAGGGGCGAGCAATCAGCCCCAGCATTTT. The encoded protein is CSASGPMTGASNQPQHF.

This clonotype was seen a handful of times. DNA for the CDR3: TGTGCCAGCAGCTTGAGCGCGGGAGGGCCGAGCCCTGAGCAGTTCTTC. Protein: CASSLSAGGPSPEQFF. This chain links TRBV5-4 with TRBJ2-1; 9 bases agree with TRBD2. Looked up from germline, CDR1 is SGHNT and CDR2 is YYREEE (reference sequence). The CDR3 runs 16 residues. The junction had 11 bases not matched to a gene; V was cut back by 1 base and J by 9 bases.

This clonotype was recorded many times. The chain recombines TRBV7-9 with TRBJ1-4; D is unresolved. The CDR3 length is 16 residues. The germline V gene encodes CDR1 SEHNR and CDR2 FQNEAQ (reference sequence). V lost 2 bases and J lost 0, with 10 bases in between. The CDR3 loop reads CASSLSLGATNEKLFF. CDR3 nucleotides: TGTGCCAGCAGCTTATCTTTAGGTGCAACTAATGAAAAACTGTTTTTT. The full variable domain, its missing parts supplied by reference TRBV7-9 and TRBJ1-4, is DTGVSQNPRHKITKRGQNVTFRCDPISEHNRLYWYRQTLGQGPEFLTYFQNEAQLEKSRLLSDRFSAERPKGSFSTLEIQRTEQGDSAMYLCASSLSLGATNEKLFFGSGTQLSVL.

This clonotype was recorded at least ten times. The V gene is TRBV9, the J gene TRBJ1-3; no clear D gene. The germline CDR1 and CDR2 sequences are SGDLS and YYNGEE. The V end was cut by 0 bases, the J end by 2 bases, with 12 bases between. The CDR3 sequence is 16 residues long. CDR3 region: CASSVVSSLPGNTIYF. In DNA, the CDR3 is TGTGCCAGCAGCGTAGTGTCCTCCCTGCCTGGAAACACCATATATTTT.

Many counts were recorded for this clonotype. V and J are TRBV6-5 and TRBJ2-1, with 7 bases fitting TRBD1. There are 15 residues in the CDR3. Trimming at V came to 5 bases and at J to 1 base, leaving 5 bases not matched to a gene. Germline V lookup: CDR1 MNHEY, CDR2 SVGAGI. The CDR3 DNA follows: TGTGCCAGCAGTCTTCGGACAGGTTCCTACAATGAGCAGTTCTTC. Translating gives CASSLRTGSYNEQFF.

This clonotype was observed a few times. The chain has TRBV11-3 and TRBJ2-1; TRBD2 agrees at 10 bases. With 5 bases clipped from V and 8 bases from J, the junction kept 12 bases outside the gene matches. The germline CDR1 and CDR2 sequences are SGHNT and YENEEA. The CDR3 consists of 16 residues. The CDR3 reads CASSPGASGSFDEQFF. In DNA form, the CDR3 reads TGTGCCAGCAGCCCCGGGGCTAGCGGGAGTTTCGATGAGCAGTTCTTC.

This clonotype was picked up many times. The V call is TRBV3-1, the J call TRBJ1-2, with no clear D. Germline CDR1 and CDR2: LGHDT and YNNKEL (reference sequence). V shed 6 bases and J shed 8 bases, with 19 bases lying between them. The CDR3 totals 14 residues. In DNA form, the CDR3 reads TGTGCCAGCAGTGGTAACAACCGGGGTAGGGGCTACACCTTC. This sequence encodes CASSGNNRGRGYTF.

This clonotype has ten or more counts. This sequence joins TRBV9 and TRBJ2-7; a possible D gene is TRBD1 (7 bases). CDR3 length: 15 amino acids. Between the trimmed V and J ends, which lost 3 bases and 5 bases, there was a span of 18 bases. In germline, CDR1 is SGDLS, CDR2 YYNGEE. The CDR3, as DNA: TGTGCCAGCAGCGCAGGGGGACTTTTCAGGGACGAGCAGTACTTC. Its translation: CASSAGGLFRDEQYF. Together with reference TRBV9 and TRBJ2-7, the CDR3 gives the full variable domain: DSGVTQTPKHLITATGQRVTLRCSPRSGDLSVYWYQQSLDQGLQFLIQYYNGEERAKGNILERFSAQQFPDLHSELNLSSLELGDSALYFCASSAGGLFRDEQYFGPGTRLTVT.

This clonotype was seen many times. The CDR3 DNA is TGCACCAGCAGCCAAGAAGGGGGGATGCGGGGCCAAGAGACCCAGTACTTC. Its translation is CTSSQEGGMRGQETQYF. V and J are TRBV1 and TRBJ2-5; the DNA was not used to check the table's D call, TRBD1. TRBV1 is a recognized pseudogene. This CDR3 has 17 amino acids.

This clonotype has ten or more counts. The chain is built from TRBV7-2 and TRBJ1-3, with a possible D match to TRBD1 (5 bases). The germline CDR1 and CDR2 sequences are SGHTA and FQGNSA. V lost 5 bases to trimming and J lost 10 bases, with 12 bases between them. This CDR3 is 12 amino acids long. The CDR3: CASSPPAGTIYF. The CDR3 bases are TGTGCCAGCAGCCCCCCGGCAGGGACCATATATTTT.

The chain recombines TRBV12-3 or TRBV12-4 with TRBJ2-7; D is unclear. CDR3 length equals 13 residues. The V end lost 1 base, the J end lost 2 bases, and 6 bases lay between the germline ends. Here the CDR3 DNA reads TGTGCCAGCAGTTTAGACAGAACCTACGAGCAGTACTTC. Translated, it gives CASSLDRTYEQYF.

This clonotype was seen more than once but under ten times. V gene TRBV7-3 combines with J gene TRBJ2-2; maybe TRBD1 (6 bases). The germline V and J ends were trimmed by 5 bases and 0 bases, with 13 bases remaining between them. Germline V lookup: CDR1 SGHTA, CDR2 FQGTGA. The CDR3 extends over 16 amino acids. The CDR3 protein is CASSRTGSSNTGELFF. The CDR3 DNA reads as TGTGCCAGCAGCCGAACAGGGAGTTCGAACACCGGGGAGCTGTTTTTT.

This clonotype showed up many times. The chain recombines TRBV7-6 with TRBJ2-1; 11 bases match TRBD2. V lost 0 bases and J lost 3; bases outside the gene matches: 4. The CDR3 loop spans 17 amino acids. The germline V gene has CDR1 SGHVS and CDR2 FNYEAQ. CDR3 sequence: CASSLALLAGDYNEQFF. The CDR3 bases are TGTGCCAGCAGCTTAGCACTACTAGCGGGAGACTACAATGAGCAGTTCTTC.

This chain links TRBV29-1 with TRBJ2-3; D might be TRBD2 (5 bases). The ends were cut back, 4 bases at V and 2 bases at J, with 13 bases in the middle. Germline V gene lookup returns CDR1 SQVTM and CDR2 ANQGSEA. The CDR3 is 14 amino acids. CDR3 coding DNA: TGCAGCGTTGGAGGACTGACTTCCACAGATACGCAGTATTTT. Encoded protein: CSVGGLTSTDTQYF.

Worth noting for this clonotype: Germline and junction disagree at one end, which may indicate a read error. The V gene is TRBV5-4, the J gene TRBJ1-6, with D possibly matching TRBD1 (5 bases). The CDR3 runs to 14 residues. CDR1 is SGHNT and CDR2 is YYREEE in the germline V gene (reference sequence). The CDR3 region is CVSTKTGTNSPLHF. The CDR3 nucleotides read TGTGTCAGCACCAAAACCGGGACCAATTCACCCCTCCACTTT. The full variable domain, in which reference TRBV5-4 and TRBJ1-6 provide the parts outside the CDR3, is ETGVTQSPTHLIKTRGQQVTLRCSSQSGHNTVSWYQQALGQGPQFIFQYYREEENGRGNFPPRFSGLQFPNYSSELNVNALELDDSALYLCVSTKTGTNSPLHFGNGTRLTVT.